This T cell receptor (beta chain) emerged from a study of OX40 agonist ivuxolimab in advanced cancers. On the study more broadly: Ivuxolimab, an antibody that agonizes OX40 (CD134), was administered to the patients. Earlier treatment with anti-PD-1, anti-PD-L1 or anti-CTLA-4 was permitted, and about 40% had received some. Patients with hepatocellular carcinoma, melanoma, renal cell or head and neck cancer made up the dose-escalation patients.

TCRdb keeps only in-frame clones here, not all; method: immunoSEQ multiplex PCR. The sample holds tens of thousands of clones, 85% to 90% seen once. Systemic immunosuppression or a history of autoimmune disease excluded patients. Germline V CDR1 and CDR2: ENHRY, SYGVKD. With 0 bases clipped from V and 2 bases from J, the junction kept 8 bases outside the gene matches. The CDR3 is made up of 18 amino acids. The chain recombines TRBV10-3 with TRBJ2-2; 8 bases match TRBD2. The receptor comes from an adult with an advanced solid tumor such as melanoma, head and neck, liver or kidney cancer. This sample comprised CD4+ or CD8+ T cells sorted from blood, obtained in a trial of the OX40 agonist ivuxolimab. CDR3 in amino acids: CAISESKIAGFNTGELFF. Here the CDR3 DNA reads TGTGCCATCAGTGAGTCCAAGATAGCGGGATTTAACACCGGGGAGCTGTTTTTT.